These T cell receptor beta chains were read from a single sample in a study of blood T cells in healthy people across ages. In TCRdb, the 5' RACE reads were re-called with MiXCR into one record per CDR3 protein. The sample holds 650,000 to 800,000 distinct CDR3 sequences, about 42% seen once. Material for sequencing was blood. The receptors originated from a man in his sixties in good health. Each CDR3 is given with its conserved first and last residue. The order of the fields is clone size, V gene, J gene, D gene, CDR3 DNA, CDR3 protein. A D gene is named only where the DNA matches it firmly. Only part of the rows carry a size: once, few, many, or a class if the clone is expanded.

clone size: few
V gene: TRBV28
J gene: TRBJ2-3
D gene: .
CDR3 DNA: TGTGCCAGCAGTTTATACCGGACTCAGCAGTATTTT
CDR3 protein: CASSLYRTQQYF

clone size: few
V gene: TRBV4-3
J gene: TRBJ2-1
D gene: .
CDR3 DNA: TGCGCCAGCAGCCCTTCCCCGACTAGGACGGGTGAGCAGTTCTTC
CDR3 protein: CASSPSPTRTGEQFF

clone size: .
V gene: TRBV2
J gene: TRBJ2-7
D gene: .
CDR3 DNA: TGTGCCAGCAGGAGGGGGGGCATCTCCTACGAGCAGTACTTC
CDR3 protein: CASRRGGISYEQYF

clone size: .
V gene: TRBV15
J gene: TRBJ2-3
D gene: .
CDR3 DNA: TGTGCCACCAGCACCAGGTCAGGGGCAGATACGCAGTATTTT
CDR3 protein: CATSTRSGADTQYF

clone size: few
V gene: TRBV20-1
J gene: TRBJ1-2
D gene: TRBD1
CDR3 DNA: TGCAGTGCTAGAGATCACACCTCGACAGGGTGGGGGGGCTACACCTTC
CDR3 protein: CSARDHTSTGWGGYTF

clone size: few
V gene: TRBV6-5
J gene: TRBJ2-7
D gene: TRBD1
CDR3 DNA: TGTGCCAGCAGTTATTTAAAAGGACAGGGGGCCTACGAGCAGTACTTC
CDR3 protein: CASSYLKGQGAYEQYF

clone size: few
V gene: TRBV11-2
J gene: TRBJ1-2
D gene: TRBD1
CDR3 DNA: TGTGCCAGCAGCCTCGACAGGGGTGCATCCGGCTACACCTTC
CDR3 protein: CASSLDRGASGYTF

clone size: few
V gene: TRBV6-1
J gene: TRBJ2-1
D gene: .
CDR3 DNA: TGTGCCAGCAGTGGTCGACAGAGGAGCTCCTACAATGAGCAGTTCTTC
CDR3 protein: CASSGRQRSSYNEQFF

clone size: .
V gene: TRBV7-8
J gene: TRBJ2-1
D gene: .
CDR3 DNA: TGTGCCAGCAGCTTAGCGGGGGGCTGGCGTGAGCAGTTCTTC
CDR3 protein: CASSLAGGWREQFF

clone size: .
V gene: TRBV27
J gene: TRBJ2-7
D gene: .
CDR3 DNA: TGTGCCAGCAGTGCCCGGACAAACGAGCAGTACTTC
CDR3 protein: CASSARTNEQYF

clone size: few
V gene: TRBV7-2
J gene: TRBJ2-3
D gene: .
CDR3 DNA: TGTGCCAGCAGCTTACATACAGATACGCAGTATTTT
CDR3 protein: CASSLHTDTQYF

clone size: .
V gene: TRBV7-8
J gene: TRBJ1-2
D gene: .
CDR3 DNA: TGTGCCAGCACCCCCGGGAGGGGTCACTATGGCTACACCTTC
CDR3 protein: CASTPGRGHYGYTF

clone size: .
V gene: TRBV2
J gene: TRBJ1-1
D gene: .
CDR3 DNA: TGTGCCAGCAGTGATCAGCGGGGAGATGCTTTCTTT
CDR3 protein: CASSDQRGDAFF

clone size: .
V gene: TRBV24-1
J gene: TRBJ2-7
D gene: TRBD2
CDR3 DNA: TGTGCCACCAGTGACCGTCAAGCGGGGGCCTACAATGAGCAGTACTTC
CDR3 protein: CATSDRQAGAYNEQYF

clone size: .
V gene: TRBV7-2
J gene: TRBJ1-6
D gene: .
CDR3 DNA: TGTGCCAGCAGCTTAGTCGGACAGAGAGGATCCTATAATTCACCCCTCCACTTT
CDR3 protein: CASSLVGQRGSYNSPLHF

clone size: .
V gene: TRBV7-9
J gene: TRBJ2-3
D gene: TRBD2
CDR3 DNA: TGTGCCAGCAGCTTAGTGGGAACCGGGACTAGTTTCGGGATCACAGATACGCAGTATTTT
CDR3 protein: CASSLVGTGTSFGITDTQYF

clone size: few
V gene: TRBV2
J gene: TRBJ2-3
D gene: TRBD1
CDR3 DNA: TGTGCCAGCAAACGACAGGGGGCAGATACGCAGTATTTT
CDR3 protein: CASKRQGADTQYF

clone size: .
V gene: TRBV5-6
J gene: TRBJ2-1
D gene: .
CDR3 DNA: TGTGGCAGCAGTGACAGTAATGAGCAGTTCTTC
CDR3 protein: CGSSDSNEQFF

clone size: few
V gene: TRBV5-1
J gene: TRBJ2-7
D gene: .
CDR3 DNA: TGCGCCTGCAGCTTGGGTTTTTCCTTTAACGACGAGCAGTACTTC
CDR3 protein: CACSLGFSFNDEQYF

clone size: .
V gene: TRBV9
J gene: TRBJ2-5
D gene: .
CDR3 DNA: TGTGCCAGCAGCCCCCCCCTAGAAAGGGGAGAGACCCAGTACTTC
CDR3 protein: CASSPPLERGETQYF

clone size: .
V gene: TRBV30
J gene: TRBJ2-5
D gene: .
CDR3 DNA: TGTGCCTGGAGTGTAAAGGGAGCAGAGACCCAGTACTTC
CDR3 protein: CAWSVKGAETQYF

clone size: few
V gene: TRBV20-1
J gene: TRBJ2-1
D gene: .
CDR3 DNA: TGCAGTGCTCCTCTTAGGGACAGCGGGGGCAATGAGCAGTTCTTC
CDR3 protein: CSAPLRDSGGNEQFF

clone size: .
V gene: TRBV3-1
J gene: TRBJ2-5
D gene: .
CDR3 DNA: TGTGCCAGCAGCCAAGTAGCGTCCGGGGGACAAGAGACCCAGTACTTC
CDR3 protein: CASSQVASGGQETQYF

clone size: .
V gene: TRBV4-3
J gene: TRBJ2-1
D gene: TRBD2
CDR3 DNA: TGCGCCAGCAGCCAAGTTAAAAGCGGGGGGTATGAGCAGTTCTTC
CDR3 protein: CASSQVKSGGYEQFF

clone size: .
V gene: TRBV10-3
J gene: TRBJ1-5
D gene: TRBD1
CDR3 DNA: TGTGCCATCAGCCGACAGGGGGGTCAGCCCCAGCATTTT
CDR3 protein: CAISRQGGQPQHF

clone size: .
V gene: TRBV7-9
J gene: TRBJ1-1
D gene: TRBD1
CDR3 DNA: TGTGCCAGCAGCTTAGCGCATGGGGGACAGCTGAACACTGAAGCTTTCTTT
CDR3 protein: CASSLAHGGQLNTEAFF

clone size: few
V gene: TRBV11-2
J gene: TRBJ2-7
D gene: TRBD1
CDR3 DNA: TGTGCCAGCAGCCCACTTAGGGGGCCGAATCTCTACGAGCAGTACTTC
CDR3 protein: CASSPLRGPNLYEQYF

clone size: once
V gene: TRBV7-9
J gene: TRBJ2-3
D gene: TRBD1
CDR3 DNA: TGTGCCAGCAGCTTAGAAGGGGACAGGGCTACAGATACGCAGTATTTT
CDR3 protein: CASSLEGDRATDTQYF

clone size: .
V gene: TRBV12-3/TRBV12-4
J gene: TRBJ2-7
D gene: .
CDR3 DNA: TGTGCCAGCAGCAATACTAGTCCCTACGAGCAGTACTTC
CDR3 protein: CASSNTSPYEQYF

clone size: few
V gene: TRBV27
J gene: TRBJ2-5
D gene: .
CDR3 DNA: TGTGCCAGCAGTTTACACCGCCAAGAGACCCAGTACTTC
CDR3 protein: CASSLHRQETQYF

clone size: few
V gene: TRBV15
J gene: TRBJ2-3
D gene: TRBD1
CDR3 DNA: TGTGCCACCAGCAATGGGGCGACAGGGCTCACAGATACGCAGTATTTT
CDR3 protein: CATSNGATGLTDTQYF

clone size: .
V gene: TRBV4-3
J gene: TRBJ2-3
D gene: TRBD2
CDR3 DNA: TGCGCCAGCAGCTACGGGACTAGCGGGGGAGGTGGGACGCAGTATTTT
CDR3 protein: CASSYGTSGGGGTQYF

clone size: .
V gene: TRBV3-1
J gene: TRBJ1-6
D gene: .
CDR3 DNA: TGTGCCAGCAGCCAAGGACTCCGGGACCCAAGGAATTCACCCCTCCACTTT
CDR3 protein: CASSQGLRDPRNSPLHF

clone size: .
V gene: TRBV4-1
J gene: TRBJ1-1
D gene: .
CDR3 DNA: TGCGCCAGCAGCCAGGCTCCGGGACTTCTGAACACTGAAGCTTTCTTT
CDR3 protein: CASSQAPGLLNTEAFF